The 18 T cell receptor beta chains in this list originate from one sample, sequenced in a study of shared clonotypes between healthy human individuals. The repertoire was sequenced with immunoSEQ multiplex PCR; TCRdb's copy has only in-frame clones and lacks some. The sample shows around 700,000 clones, about two thirds of them seen only once. Sequenced sample: memory CD4+ T cells sorted from blood. Noted subset: CD45RA-negative fraction. Receptors originate from a woman aged 25-40 years in good health.

This chain uses TRBV5-6 with TRBJ1-4, with D perhaps matching TRBD1 (5 bases). Trimming took 4 bases from V and 8 from J, leaving 15 bases between them. The CDR3 is made up of 14 amino acids. Germline V gene lookup returns CDR1 SGHDT and CDR2 YYEEEE. The CDR3 loop reads CASSPVGGEEKLFF. The CDR3 DNA reads as TGTGCCAGCAGCCCTGTGGGGGGTGAAGAAAAACTGTTTTTT.

The CDR3 sequence: CASKDRRNTEAFF. In nucleotides, the CDR3 is TGTGCCAGTAAGGACAGGAGAAACACTGAAGCTTTCTTT. The chain combines TRBV19 with TRBJ1-1, with 7 bases identical to TRBD1. Germline CDR1 LNHDA, CDR2 SQIVND (reference sequence). The CDR3 is 13 amino acids. V lost 7 bases and J lost 2; bases outside the gene matches: 4.

The chain joins TRBV6-1 to TRBJ2-4, with D perhaps matching TRBD1 or TRBD2 (5 bases each). This CDR3 region has 16 residues. The V and J ends lost 1 base and 2 bases respectively, with 12 bases between them. Germline CDR1 reads MNHNS; CDR2 reads SASEGT. This chain's CDR3 is CASSEERGWPKNIQYF. CDR3 sequence (DNA): TGTGCCAGCAGTGAAGAGAGGGGTTGGCCCAAAAACATTCAGTACTTC.

This chain uses TRBV6-6 with TRBJ1-2; D is possibly TRBD1 (5 bases). The germline gives CDR1 MNHNY, CDR2 SVGAGI (reference sequence). Trimming removed 2 bases at V and 3 bases at J, with 13 bases between. This CDR3 has 15 residues. The CDR3 nucleotides are TGTGCCAGCAGTTACCGGCCAGGGACGGACTATGGCTACACCTTC. This gives the protein CASSYRPGTDYGYTF.

This chain joins TRBV4-1 and TRBJ2-7; D call uncertain. The germline CDR1 and CDR2 sequences are MGHRA and YSYEKL. The CDR3 loop spans 13 amino acids. The ends were cut back, 4 bases at V and 3 bases at J, with 10 bases in the middle. As DNA, the CDR3 is TGCGCCAGCAGCCGCGGTGGGGACTACGAGCAGTACTTC. Its protein product is CASSRGGDYEQYF.

This chain uses TRBV10-3 with TRBJ1-3, with 7 positions matching TRBD1. V was clipped by 2 bases and J by 4 bases; unmatched bases: 5. The germline V gene has CDR1 ENHRY and CDR2 SYGVKD. This CDR3 region has 15 residues. CDR3 bases: TGTGCCATCAGTGAGGTGACAGGGCTCGGAAACACCATATATTTT. Protein product: CAISEVTGLGNTIYF.

The chain couples TRBV7-3 to TRBJ2-1, with 7 bases matching TRBD2. Germline-derived CDR1 and CDR2 are SGHTA and FQGTGA. The CDR3 has 16 residues. The V segment lost 6 bases and the J segment 0 bases; nucleotides outside the gene matches: 8. In nucleotides, the CDR3 is TGTGCCAGCAGTTCGATAGCGGGTTCCTCCTACAATGAGCAGTTCTTC. Its protein product is CASSSIAGSSYNEQFF.

This clone was counted a few times. V usage is TRBV5-4 and J usage is TRBJ1-2; 12 bases align to TRBD1. The CDR3 has 16 residues. After removal of 4 bases from V and 7 bases from J, the junction contained 11 bases not matched to a gene. Germline CDR1 SGHNT, CDR2 YYREEE (reference sequence). Here the CDR3 DNA reads TGTGCCAGCAGCGCCGGGACAGGGGGCAGGTTTGGTGGCTACACCTTC. Its protein product is CASSAGTGGRFGGYTF.

The rearrangement joins TRBV7-3 to TRBJ1-1; D remains unclear. Between the trimmed V and J ends, which lost 5 bases and 3 bases, there was a span of 10 bases. CDR3 length equals 13 residues. Germline CDR1 reads SGHTA; CDR2 reads FQGTGA. CDR3 nucleotides: TGTGCCAGCAGCGGTAGTCGGGACACTGAAGCTTTCTTT. Amino acid sequence: CASSGSRDTEAFF.

The CDR3: CSVAPSGDSTDTQYF. Written as DNA, the CDR3 is TGCAGCGTAGCCCCTAGCGGGGACAGCACAGATACGCAGTATTTT. The rearrangement uses TRBV29-1 and TRBJ2-3; 9 positions match TRBD2. The germline V gene encodes CDR1 SQVTM and CDR2 ANQGSEA. With 6 bases clipped from V and 0 bases from J, the junction kept 7 bases outside the gene matches. This CDR3 region has 15 residues.

V and J are TRBV4-1 and TRBJ1-1; D may be TRBD1 (6 bases). This CDR3 has 13 amino acids. The germline CDR1 and CDR2 sequences are MGHRA and YSYEKL. Trimming cost V 4 bases and J 1 base, with 7 bases left between them. The CDR3 loop is CASSRQENTEAFF. CDR3 DNA: TGCGCCAGCAGCCGACAGGAGAACACTGAAGCTTTCTTT.

V usage is TRBV7-8 and J usage is TRBJ2-7, with D tentatively TRBD2 (5 bases). Germline V lookup: CDR1 SGHVS, CDR2 FQNEAQ. The CDR3 extends over 15 amino acids. Trimming cost V 2 bases and J 5 bases, with 16 bases left between them. CDR3 residues: CASSLLRGDKDEQYF. DNA for the CDR3: TGTGCCAGCAGCTTATTACGGGGAGATAAGGACGAGCAGTACTTC.

The chain carries TRBV4-1 and TRBJ2-1; 7 positions agree with TRBD2. Germline CDR1 is MGHRA and CDR2 is YSYEKL. The CDR3 has 17 residues. Losses at the gene ends were 5 bases for V and 2 bases for J; bases not matched to a gene: 12. The CDR3 DNA reads as TGCGCCAGCAGCTCGAGCTCTAGCGGAGCGACCTACAATGAGCAGTTCTTC. Encoded protein: CASSSSSSGATYNEQFF.

The chain combines TRBV5-1 with TRBJ2-1; no clear D gene. Germline V gene data show CDR1 as SGHRS and CDR2 as YFSETQ. The length of the CDR3 is 14 residues. Trimming took 4 bases from V and 9 from J, leaving 17 bases between them. CDR3 coding DNA: TGCGCCAGCAGCCCGGTGGTGACTGAATCTGAGCAGTTCTTC. Translating gives CASSPVVTESEQFF.

V usage is TRBV4-1 and J usage is TRBJ2-7, with TRBD2 identical over 8 bases. This CDR3 comprises 16 residues. The V gene end was trimmed by 2 bases and the J gene end by 2 bases; junction bases not matched to a gene: 8. Germline V gene lookup returns CDR1 MGHRA and CDR2 YSYEKL. The CDR3 DNA reads TGCGCCAGCAGCCAAACTAGCGGCCTAGGAACCTACGAGCAGTACTTC. Amino acid sequence: CASSQTSGLGTYEQYF.

J is TRBJ1-1 and V is TRBV5-5; D gene ambiguous. V was trimmed by 4 bases and J by 4 bases, leaving 17 bases between them. CDR1 and CDR2 (germline): SGHKS, YYEKEE (reference sequence). The CDR3 length is 15 residues. The CDR3 coding sequence is TGTGCCAGCAGCGACTTTCGTGGCGCCGGCACTGAAGCTTTCTTT. Protein sequence: CASSDFRGAGTEAFF.

The V gene is TRBV2, the J gene TRBJ2-1, with D perhaps given as TRBD1 or TRBD2 (5 bases each). The CDR3 spans 14 residues. Germline V gives CDR1 SNHLY, CDR2 FYNNEI. V was pared by 2 bases and J by 9 bases, with 14 bases between. For the CDR3, the DNA is TGTGCCAGCAGTGAATTGGCCAGGGACGCTGAGCAGTTCTTC. Its translation: CASSELARDAEQFF.

The chain employs TRBV20-1 and TRBJ2-1; D might be TRBD2 (5 bases). CDR1 and CDR2 (germline): DFQATT, SNEGSKA (reference sequence). The CDR3 has 11 amino acids. V was pared by 3 bases and J by 13 bases, with 13 bases between. The CDR3 sequence is CSASSSPLQFF. CDR3 nucleotides: TGCAGTGCTAGTTCTAGCCCCCTCCAGTTCTTC.